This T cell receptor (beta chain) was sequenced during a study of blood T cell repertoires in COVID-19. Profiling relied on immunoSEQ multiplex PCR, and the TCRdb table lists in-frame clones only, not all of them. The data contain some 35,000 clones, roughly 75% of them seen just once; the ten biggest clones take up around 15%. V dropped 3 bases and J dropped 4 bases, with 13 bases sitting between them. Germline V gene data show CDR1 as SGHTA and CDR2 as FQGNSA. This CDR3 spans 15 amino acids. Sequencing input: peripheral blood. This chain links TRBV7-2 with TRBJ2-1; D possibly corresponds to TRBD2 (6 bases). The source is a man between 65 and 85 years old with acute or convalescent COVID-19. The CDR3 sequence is CASSFSRGNYNEQFF. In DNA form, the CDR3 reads TGTGCCAGCAGCTTTTCTCGCGGGAATTACAATGAGCAGTTCTTC.